Listed below are T cell receptor beta chains from one sample, sequenced in a study of cytomegalovirus exposure and HLA in healthy donors. Sequenced by immunoSEQ multiplex PCR; TCRdb stores in-frame clones only, minus some. The data show approximately 160,000 clones, with 60% to 80% seen just once and about 4.9% held by the top ten. Sample: PBMCs. These receptors were taken from a male donor in good health and CMV-seronegative. Each CDR3 is given with its conserved first and last residue. Fields, in order: J gene, V gene, clone size, D gene, CDR3 protein, CDR3 DNA. A D gene is named only where the DNA matches it firmly. Clone size is not always given. Where it is, it says once, few, many or a class for expanded clones.

>TRBJ2-1|TRBV4-1|-|TRBD2
CASSRGLAGVYNEQFF
TGCGCCAGCAGCCGAGGACTAGCGGGAGTTTACAATGAGCAGTTCTTC
>TRBJ1-2|TRBV20-1|-|-
CSARARVGYTF
TGCAGTGCTAGAGCCAGGGTTGGCTACACCTTC
>TRBJ1-1|TRBV19|-|TRBD1
CASTPLGQMNTEAFF
TGTGCCAGCACCCCCCTGGGACAGATGAACACTGAAGCTTTCTTT
>TRBJ1-2|TRBV7-9|-|-
CSSSFQYSGSNYGYTF
TGTTCCAGCAGCTTCCAATACTCCGGGAGTAACTATGGCTACACCTTC
>TRBJ2-6|TRBV10-3|-|-
CAISDRGSGANVLTF
TGTGCCATCAGTGATCGGGGTTCTGGGGCCAACGTCCTGACTTTC
>TRBJ1-5|TRBV6-5|-|-
CASSSGPQPQHF
TGTGCCAGCAGTTCAGGGCCTCAGCCCCAGCATTTT
>TRBJ2-7|TRBV6-1|-|TRBD1
CASNRQGAGAYEQYF
TGTGCCAGCAACCGACAGGGGGCGGGCGCCTACGAGCAGTACTTC
>TRBJ1-2|TRBV5-1|once|TRBD1
CASSSLQGATYGYTF
TGCGCCAGCAGCTCCCTACAGGGGGCGACGTATGGCTACACCTTC
>TRBJ2-1|TRBV4-1|-|TRBD2
CASSAPGLDVHEQFF
TGCGCCAGCAGCGCGCCGGGACTAGACGTCCATGAGCAGTTCTTC
>TRBJ1-6|TRBV2|-|-
CASTKEYNSPLHF
TGTGCCAGCACGAAGGAGTATAATTCACCCCTCCACTTT
>TRBJ2-5|TRBV9|few|-
CASSAPSTQETQYF
TGTGCCAGCAGCGCCCCCTCTACGCAAGAGACCCAGTACTTC
>TRBJ2-1|TRBV5-1|once|TRBD1
CASETGGTYNEQFF
TGCGCCAGTGAAACAGGGGGTACCTACAATGAGCAGTTCTTC
>TRBJ2-5|TRBV5-1|-|-
CASSLAAGRDQYF
TGCGCCAGCAGCTTGGCGGCGGGGCGCGACCAGTACTTC
>TRBJ2-5|TRBV5-1|-|-
CASSFIPGETQYF
TGCGCCAGCAGCTTTATTCCGGGAGAGACCCAGTACTTC
>TRBJ2-1|TRBV7-2|-|-
CASSPPGKYEQFF
TGTGCCAGCAGCCCCCCGGGGAAGTATGAGCAGTTCTTC
>TRBJ2-6|TRBV18|-|-
CASSPLGETGANVLTF
TGTGCCAGCTCACCCCTGGGCGAGACTGGGGCCAACGTCCTGACTTTC
>TRBJ1-6|TRBV6-1|-|-
CASSLTTGRQSPLHF
TGTGCCAGCAGTCTTACGACAGGTCGGCAATCACCCCTCCACTTT
>TRBJ2-5|TRBV7-7|-|-
CASSLDSGVAETQYF
TGTGCCAGCAGCTTAGATTCGGGGGTAGCGGAGACCCAGTACTTC
>TRBJ1-5|TRBV9|-|-
CASSPFDTGYSNQPQHF
TGTGCCAGCAGCCCCTTTGACACAGGTTATAGCAATCAGCCCCAGCATTTT
>TRBJ2-6|TRBV4-2|once|TRBD1
CASSLRPGQSSGANVLTF
TGTGCCAGCAGCCTTAGGCCGGGACAGAGTTCTGGGGCCAACGTCCTGACTTTC
>TRBJ2-5|TRBV9|-|TRBD2
CASSVGERGGLQETQYF
TGTGCCAGCAGCGTAGGGGAGCGGGGGGGCCTTCAAGAGACCCAGTACTTC
>TRBJ2-2|TRBV4-2|few|-
CASSQDSRGLTGELFF
TGTGCCAGCAGCCAAGACTCCCGGGGGTTAACCGGGGAGCTGTTTTTT
>TRBJ1-6|TRBV6-1|-|-
CASRYEEGVNSPLHF
TGTGCCAGCAGGTACGAAGAGGGGGTTAATTCACCCCTCCACTTT
>TRBJ1-5|TRBV10-2|once|-
CASGSQGNQPQHF
TGCGCCAGCGGTTCCCAGGGCAATCAGCCCCAGCATTTT
>TRBJ2-5|TRBV9|-|-
CASSVGNGQLGETQYF
TGTGCCAGCAGCGTAGGTAACGGCCAACTCGGGGAGACCCAGTACTTC
>TRBJ2-1|TRBV15|-|TRBD2
CATSRSGTSGNEQFF
TGTGCCACCAGCAGATCCGGGACTAGCGGTAATGAGCAGTTCTTC
>TRBJ2-7|TRBV11-2|-|TRBD1
CASSPGGAYEQYF
TGTGCCAGCAGCCCAGGGGGAGCCTACGAGCAGTACTTC
>TRBJ1-1|TRBV7-9|-|TRBD1
CASSSPGQTKKNTEAFF
TGTGCCAGCAGCTCCCCGGGACAGACAAAGAAGAACACTGAAGCTTTCTTT
>TRBJ2-3|TRBV18|-|TRBD2
CASSPLLAGSSDTQYF
TGTGCCAGCTCACCACTACTAGCGGGAAGTTCAGATACGCAGTATTTT
>TRBJ2-3|TRBV19|-|TRBD2
CASSITSGGHRTDTQYF
TGTGCCAGTAGTATTACTAGCGGGGGCCACCGCACAGATACGCAGTATTTT
>TRBJ2-3|TRBV9|once|-
CASSLYSSSTDTQYF
TGTGCCAGCAGCCTCTACAGTTCTAGCACAGATACGCAGTATTTT
>TRBJ1-2|TRBV6-1|-|-
CASSEAGGSF
TGTGCCAGCAGTGAAGCGGGGGGGTCCTTC